Included here is one T cell receptor beta chain sequence, with context. The data derive from a study of blood T cell repertoires in COVID-19. Study-wide context: Samples taken during acute and convalescent COVID-19 were collected in the United States, Italy and Spain. PBMCs, B-cell-depleted T cells, or T cells were the source of the cDNA or gDNA that made up the material.

This table comes from immunoSEQ multiplex PCR, and its TCRdb copy is limited to in-frame clones, with some not included. Found here are approximately 400,000 clones, 80% to 95% of them singletons; the top ten hold 0.8% to 0.9%. The germline V gene has CDR1 SGHVS and CDR2 FQNEAQ. The CDR3 is 12 amino acids. The J segment lost 10 bases and the V segment lost 6 bases, leaving 8 bases of the junction unmatched. Clinical history reported by participants formed the basis on which cohorts were assigned. Up to 2 weeks before entering the study, exposed participants had met a COVID-19 case. The sequenced sample was PBMCs or T cells enriched from blood (not recorded which). The chain links TRBV7-8 to TRBJ1-1, with 7 bases lining up with TRBD1. The receptor was derived from a woman in her thirties or forties who had been exposed to COVID-19. CDR3 DNA sequence: TGTGCCAGCAGTCCTAGGGGGCTGCTAGCTTTCTTT. Its protein product is CASSPRGLLAFF.